A selection of T cell receptor beta chains follows, all from one sample in a study of cytomegalovirus exposure and HLA in healthy donors. Measured with immunoSEQ multiplex PCR; TCRdb has only the in-frame clones, and not every one. The sample lists around 99,000 clones, about four fifths occurring once. Sequencing was carried out using PBMCs. These TCRs come from a woman in her 30s in good health and CMV-seronegative. Both conserved end residues are part of each CDR3. Each record gives: V gene, D gene, clone size, J gene, CDR3 protein, CDR3 DNA. D genes are given only for firm matches. The listing skips clone size in some rows; elsewhere it reads once, few, many or a size class.

TRBV9	NA	NA	TRBJ2-3	CASSVVNPSTDTQYF	TGTGCCAGCAGCGTAGTTAATCCTAGCACAGATACGCAGTATTTT
TRBV5-1	TRBD2	few	TRBJ2-7	CASSRGLAGGGELLHEQYF	TGCGCCAGCAGCCGAGGACTAGCGGGAGGGGGGGAGCTCCTCCACGAGCAGTACTTC
TRBV19	NA	NA	TRBJ2-7	CASSIELASYEQYF	TGTGCCAGTAGTATAGAACTAGCCTCCTACGAGCAGTACTTC
TRBV27	TRBD2	NA	TRBJ2-1	CASSSRRGTSGVFRNEQFF	TGTGCCAGCAGTTCCCGGCGAGGGACTAGCGGGGTCTTTCGCAATGAGCAGTTCTTC
TRBV10-3	NA	NA	TRBJ1-2	CAISESNAGESGYTF	TGTGCCATCAGTGAGTCGAACGCAGGGGAGAGTGGCTACACCTTC
TRBV7-6	NA	NA	TRBJ2-3	CASSLDFRVDTQYF	TGTGCCAGCAGCTTAGATTTTAGAGTAGATACGCAGTATTTT
TRBV9	NA	NA	TRBJ1-1	CASSVVVGGNTEAFF	TGTGCCAGCAGCGTAGTAGTTGGAGGGAACACTGAAGCTTTCTTT
TRBV4-1	NA	NA	TRBJ2-2	CASSQAGAGELFF	TGCGCCAGCAGCCAGGCAGGGGCCGGGGAGCTGTTTTTT
TRBV6-1	NA	NA	TRBJ2-6	CASSEGRVSGANVLTF	TGTGCCAGCAGTGAAGGCAGGGTCTCTGGGGCCAACGTCCTGACTTTC
TRBV9	TRBD2	NA	TRBJ2-1	CASSPTSGRATEQFF	TGTGCCAGCAGCCCTACTAGCGGGAGGGCCACTGAGCAGTTCTTC
TRBV7-9	TRBD2	few	TRBJ2-7	CSSSGLGVAYEQYF	TGTTCCAGCAGTGGACTAGGGGTGGCGTACGAGCAGTACTTC
TRBV18	NA	NA	TRBJ1-1	CASLPGRVGAEAFF	TGTGCCAGCCTACCGGGGAGGGTTGGTGCTGAAGCTTTCTTT
TRBV19	TRBD2	once	TRBJ2-3	CASSRLAGGSRGDTQYF	TGTGCCAGTAGTCGGCTAGCGGGAGGGTCTAGGGGAGATACGCAGTATTTT
TRBV7-6	NA	NA	TRBJ1-5	CASSLEAGRGNQPQHF	TGTGCCAGCAGCTTAGAGGCAGGGAGGGGCAATCAGCCCCAGCATTTT
TRBV28	TRBD1	NA	TRBJ2-7	CASSLSRDRGGEQYF	TGTGCCAGCAGTTTAAGCCGGGACAGGGGGGGCGAGCAGTACTTC
TRBV27	NA	medium-sized	TRBJ2-2	CASRKLPGELFF	TGTGCCAGCAGGAAACTTCCGGGGGAGCTGTTTTTT
TRBV7-2	TRBD2	NA	TRBJ2-5	CASSLGGRIGTQYF	TGTGCCAGCAGCTTGGGCGGGAGGATCGGCACCCAGTACTTC
TRBV9	TRBD2	once	TRBJ2-3	CASSVPSGSTDTQYF	TGTGCCAGCAGCGTACCTAGCGGGAGCACAGATACGCAGTATTTT
TRBV29-1	NA	NA	TRBJ1-3	CSVELVRASGNTIYF	TGCAGCGTTGAATTGGTCAGGGCGTCTGGAAACACCATATATTTT
TRBV5-4	NA	NA	TRBJ1-4	CASSLPGGGEKLFF	TGTGCCAGCAGCCTCCCCGGGGGTGGTGAAAAACTGTTTTTT
TRBV2	NA	NA	TRBJ1-2	CASSEEAGVNYGYTF	TGTGCCAGCAGTGAGGAGGCAGGGGTGAACTATGGCTACACCTTC
TRBV9	NA	NA	TRBJ2-6	CASSVGGVRTGANVLTF	TGTGCCAGCAGCGTAGGGGGGGTAAGAACTGGGGCCAACGTCCTGACTTTC
TRBV19	TRBD2	NA	TRBJ2-7	CASSIAEAGRYEQYF	TGTGCCAGTAGTATAGCCGAAGCGGGACGATACGAGCAGTACTTC
TRBV6-1	NA	NA	TRBJ1-5	CASTKGLVNQPQHF	TGTGCCAGCACCAAAGGACTGGTCAATCAGCCCCAGCATTTT
TRBV7-9	NA	NA	TRBJ2-1	CASSPTSMSLGEQFF	TGTGCCAGCAGCCCGACTAGTATGAGTTTGGGTGAGCAGTTCTTC
TRBV7-9	NA	NA	TRBJ1-1	CASNRGAGFEAFF	TGTGCCAGCAACCGCGGGGCGGGTTTTGAAGCTTTCTTT
TRBV6-6	NA	NA	TRBJ1-1	CASRERGLTGEAFF	TGTGCCAGCAGGGAGCGCGGGTTGACCGGTGAAGCTTTCTTT
TRBV6-5	NA	NA	TRBJ2-2	CASSYVRNTGELFF	TGTGCCAGCAGTTACGTCCGGAACACCGGGGAGCTGTTTTTT
TRBV19	TRBD1	NA	TRBJ1-4	CASSKTGADGEKLFF	TGTGCCAGTAGTAAAACAGGGGCGGACGGAGAAAAACTGTTTTTT
TRBV6-6	TRBD1	NA	TRBJ2-7	CASRQGTDLYEQYF	TGTGCCAGCAGACAGGGGACAGACCTCTACGAGCAGTACTTC
TRBV2	NA	few	TRBJ2-7	CASSSSYEQYF	TGTGCCAGCAGTTCTTCCTACGAGCAGTACTTC
TRBV25-1	NA	NA	TRBJ1-1	CASGQQGNTEAFF	TGTGCCAGCGGACAGCAGGGGAACACTGAAGCTTTCTTT
TRBV2	NA	NA	TRBJ1-2	CASSRAGGYGYTF	TGTGCCAGCAGCAGGGCGGGGGGCTATGGCTACACCTTC
TRBV19	TRBD2	NA	TRBJ2-2	CASSMKVAGVTGELFF	TGTGCCAGTAGTATGAAGGTAGCGGGAGTCACCGGGGAGCTGTTTTTT
TRBV5-1	TRBD2	NA	TRBJ2-1	CASSLSGSGNEQFF	TGCGCCAGCAGCTTGAGCGGGAGTGGGAATGAGCAGTTCTTC
TRBV2	NA	once	TRBJ1-5	CASKSDSNSNQPQHF	TGTGCCAGCAAATCGGACAGTAATAGCAATCAGCCCCAGCATTTT
TRBV29-1	NA	few	TRBJ1-1	CSVKRGMNTEAFF	TGCAGCGTCAAAAGGGGGATGAACACTGAAGCTTTCTTT
TRBV2	TRBD2	NA	TRBJ2-1	CASSGAPPGGSSYNEQFF	TGTGCCAGCAGTGGGGCCCCCCCAGGCGGGAGCTCCTACAATGAGCAGTTCTTC
TRBV7-3	NA	NA	TRBJ2-3	CASSLNPSDTQYF	TGTGCCAGCAGCTTAAATCCCTCAGATACGCAGTATTTT
TRBV7-2	NA	NA	TRBJ2-1	CASSSRWLYNEQFF	TGTGCCAGCAGCTCCCGGTGGTTGTACAATGAGCAGTTCTTC
TRBV5-1	NA	NA	TRBJ1-5	CASSLAGDRNQPQHF	TGCGCCAGCAGCTTGGCCGGGGATCGCAATCAGCCCCAGCATTTT
TRBV7-9	NA	few	TRBJ1-6	CASSLGAGYNSPLHF	TGTGCCAGCAGCTTAGGGGCTGGCTATAATTCACCCCTCCACTTT
TRBV12-1	NA	NA	TRBJ2-7	CASSTIRDDEQYF	TGTGCCAGCAGCACGATCAGGGATGACGAGCAGTACTTC
TRBV2	NA	NA	TRBJ2-1	CASSEPGNEQFF	TGTGCCAGCAGTGAACCAGGGAATGAGCAGTTCTTC
TRBV9	TRBD2	once	TRBJ2-5	CASSVADGRAGETQYF	TGTGCCAGCAGCGTAGCTGACGGGAGGGCCGGGGAGACCCAGTACTTC
TRBV19	TRBD2	NA	TRBJ2-1	CASREWGTSENEQFF	TGTGCCAGTAGGGAATGGGGGACTAGTGAGAATGAGCAGTTCTTC
TRBV11-2	TRBD2	NA	TRBJ2-2	CASSGGGRHTGELFF	TGTGCCAGCAGCGGGGGCGGGAGGCACACCGGGGAGCTGTTTTTT
TRBV7-9	TRBD2	NA	TRBJ2-1	CASSLDSSGTNHEQFF	TGTGCCAGCAGCTTAGATTCTAGCGGGACGAACCATGAGCAGTTCTTC
TRBV5-1	TRBD1	NA	TRBJ1-3	CASSRDRARAGNTIYF	TGCGCCAGCAGCCGCGACAGGGCGAGAGCTGGAAACACCATATATTTT
TRBV5-5	TRBD1	NA	TRBJ1-2	CASSQTGGADYGYTF	TGTGCCAGCAGCCAGACAGGGGGCGCGGACTATGGCTACACCTTC
TRBV5-1	NA	NA	TRBJ2-1	CASSLDAGNNEQFF	TGCGCCAGCAGCTTGGATGCGGGAAATAATGAGCAGTTCTTC
TRBV29-1	NA	NA	TRBJ2-1	CSVDYFGLGGDLSSYNEQFF	TGCAGCGTTGATTATTTCGGCCTAGGGGGGGACTTAAGCTCCTACAATGAGCAGTTCTTC
TRBV9	TRBD2	NA	TRBJ2-5	CASSPGTSGETQYF	TGTGCCAGCAGCCCCGGGACTAGCGGGGAGACCCAGTACTTC
TRBV7-9	NA	NA	TRBJ2-7	CASSLGVGYEQYF	TGTGCCAGCAGCCTGGGAGTAGGCTACGAGCAGTACTTC